The text below deals with one T cell receptor (beta chain). Antigen specificity is unknown. The trim removed 4 bases at V and 2 bases at J, leaving 6 bases unmatched. Germline CDR1 is SGHRS and CDR2 is YFSETQ. The CDR3 contains 14 residues. These data come from a study of T cells after posttransplantation cyclophosphamide. Study-wide findings and caveats: Blood and skin or GI T cell repertoires showed limited TRB overlap. Recipient CMV seropositivity and CMV reactivation strongly tracked TRB clonality.

Sequenced by immunoSEQ multiplex PCR; TCRdb stores in-frame clones only, minus some. The table includes 45,000 or so clones, about 90% detected once. Sequencing used PBMCs. The chain combines TRBV5-1 with TRBJ2-7; 7 positions match TRBD1. This clonotype was sampled from a woman aged 45-65 years in good health and a related stem cell transplant donor. Here the CDR3 reads CASSVRQGPYEQYF. The CDR3 region has the DNA TGCGCCAGCAGCGTAAGACAGGGACCCTACGAGCAGTACTTC.